This entry lists 14 T cell receptor beta chains sequenced from one sample in a study of blood T cell repertoires in COVID-19. The method was immunoSEQ multiplex PCR; TCRdb's version includes in-frame clones alone and lacks a portion of them. The sample yields a few hundred thousand clones, about 85% seen once. The sequenced sample was PBMCs or T cells enriched from blood (not recorded which). Receptors were obtained from a woman aged 50 to 60 who had been exposed to COVID-19.

The V call is TRBV2, the J call TRBJ1-2; 12 nucleotides agree with TRBD1. V trimming: 4 bases; J trimming: 8 bases; junction bases outside the gene matches: 8. The CDR3 has 15 residues. Germline V gene sequence: CDR1 SNHLY, CDR2 FYNNEI. CDR3 sequence reads: CASSGGTGGIEGYTF. CDR3 coding DNA: TGTGCCAGCAGTGGGGGGACAGGGGGCATAGAAGGCTACACCTTC.

V gene TRBV10-3 combines with J gene TRBJ1-4, with D hard to call. Trimming removed 0 bases at V and 4 bases at J, with 9 bases between. The germline gives CDR1 ENHRY, CDR2 SYGVKD. The CDR3 is 15 residues long. CDR3 region: CAISESDSGNEKLFF. In DNA form, the CDR3 reads TGTGCCATCAGTGAGTCTGACTCCGGTAATGAAAAACTGTTTTTT.

V is TRBV7-9 and J is TRBJ1-1, with 9 positions matching TRBD1. J lost 0 bases, V lost 5 bases, and 4 bases had no gene match. The CDR3 consists of 15 residues. CDR1 and CDR2 (germline): SEHNR, FQNEAQ (reference sequence). The CDR3 coding sequence is TGTGCCAGCAGCCCTGGACAGGGGATGAACACTGAAGCTTTCTTT. As protein: CASSPGQGMNTEAFF.

This chain connects TRBV28 to TRBJ1-1; no clear D. There are 11 residues in the CDR3. Germline V CDR1 and CDR2: MDHEN, SYDVKM. The ends were cut back, 2 bases at V and 10 bases at J, with 8 bases in the middle. CDR3 residues: CASSLQNSAFF. In DNA, the CDR3 is TGTGCCAGCAGTTTACAAAATTCAGCTTTCTTT.

This chain joins TRBV7-2 and TRBJ1-1; TRBD1 agrees at 7 bases. The CDR3 loop spans 16 amino acids. The J segment lost 4 bases and the V segment lost 4 bases, leaving 12 bases of the junction unmatched. CDR1 is SGHTA, CDR2 FQGNSA, per germline. CDR3 bases: TGTGCCAGCAGCTCACCGGGACAGTTCATGGGCACTGAAGCTTTCTTT. Its translation is CASSSPGQFMGTEAFF. Filled out from reference TRBV7-2 and TRBJ1-1, the complete variable domain reads GAGVSQSPSNKVTEKGKDVELRCDPISGHTALYWYRQSLGQGLEFLIYFQGNSAPDKSGLPSDRFSAERTGGSVSTLTIQRTQQEDSAVYLCASSSPGQFMGTEAFFGQGTRLTVV.

This clone was detected once. V and J are TRBV5-6 and TRBJ1-5, with 8 bases lining up with TRBD1. CDR1 is SGHDT and CDR2 is YYEEEE in the germline V gene. This CDR3 spans 15 amino acids. V was clipped by 2 bases and J by 5 bases; unmatched bases: 6. The CDR3 reads CASSLGGQGHQPQHF. CDR3 bases: TGTGCCAGCAGCTTAGGCGGACAGGGCCATCAGCCCCAGCATTTT.

This chain's CDR3 is CASTPRTGELFF. CDR3 nucleotide sequence: TGTGCCAGCACCCCTCGGACCGGGGAGCTGTTTTTT. V is TRBV12-3 or TRBV12-4 and J is TRBJ2-2, with D unclear. This CDR3 is 12 amino acids long. With 7 bases removed from V and 5 bases from J, the gap between germline ends came to 8 bases.

The chain has TRBV6-5 and TRBJ1-2; 8 bases map to TRBD1. The germline V gene has CDR1 MNHEY and CDR2 SVGAGI. CDR3 size: 13 residues. With 5 bases clipped from V and 2 bases from J, the junction kept 1 base outside the gene matches. The CDR3 is CASSRDRNYGYTF. The CDR3 region has the DNA TGTGCCAGCAGTAGGGACAGGAACTATGGCTACACCTTC.

This clone was counted once. The chain carries TRBV10-2 and TRBJ2-1; 10 positions match TRBD2. The CDR3 is made up of 14 amino acids. Looked up from germline, CDR1 is WSHSY and CDR2 is SAAADI. V shed 5 bases and J 5 bases; nucleotides not matched to a gene: 3. The CDR3 DNA is TGCGCCAGCAGTTCCCTAGCGGGGGACAATGAGCAGTTCTTC. This codes for CASSSLAGDNEQFF.

The gene calls are TRBV7-9 and TRBJ1-2; the D is unclear. The V gene's germline CDR1 is SEHNR and CDR2 FQNEAQ (reference sequence). The V gene lost 4 bases and the J gene lost 8 bases, with 14 bases spanning the gap. The CDR3 consists of 13 residues. Written as DNA, the CDR3 is TGTGCCAGCAGCTCCCTTGTCCGGGAGGGCTACACCTTC. Amino acids: CASSSLVREGYTF.

The chain combines TRBV7-3 with TRBJ1-1; possibly TRBD1 for D (6 bases). The CDR3 loop spans 15 amino acids. V lost 5 bases and J 4 bases, leaving 17 bases between the germline ends. The germline CDR1 and CDR2 sequences are SGHTA and FQGTGA. CDR3 residues: CASSPGVGLSTEAFF. In DNA form, the CDR3 reads TGTGCCAGCAGCCCAGGGGTTGGGCTAAGCACTGAAGCTTTCTTT.

This clone has just one count. V gene TRBV14 combines with J gene TRBJ2-1; TRBD1 aligns across 9 bases. V shed 4 bases, J shed 3 bases, and the junction held 13 bases outside the gene matches. Germline CDR1 is SGHDN and CDR2 is FVKESK. The CDR3 loop spans 18 amino acids. This chain's CDR3 is CASSPSSPGTGFYNEQFF. The CDR3 nucleotides read TGTGCCAGCAGCCCATCTTCCCCCGGGACAGGGTTCTACAATGAGCAGTTCTTC.

The chain couples TRBV2 to TRBJ2-1; D gene uncertain. Germline CDR1 is SNHLY and CDR2 is FYNNEI. The CDR3 is 12 amino acids. V dropped 7 bases and J dropped 7 bases, with 11 bases sitting between them. CDR3 loop: CASKKSWNEQFF. The CDR3 DNA is TGTGCCAGCAAGAAAAGCTGGAATGAGCAGTTCTTC.

V and J are TRBV6-2 or TRBV6-3 and TRBJ2-1, with TRBD2 identical over 9 bases. Unmatched junction bases numbered 3, after V lost 4 bases and J lost 2 bases. The CDR3 consists of 15 residues. Germline CDR1 is MNHEY and CDR2 is SVGEGT. CDR3 sequence reads: CASSLGGGAYNEQFF. In DNA form, the CDR3 reads TGTGCCAGCAGTTTGGGCGGGGGGGCCTACAATGAGCAGTTCTTC.